This is a list of T cell receptor beta chains from one sample in a study of patients and donors after allogeneic stem cell transplantation. In TCRdb, the RT-PCR reads were re-called with MiXCR into one record per CDR3 protein. The sample yields some 880,000 distinct CDR3 sequences, around 17% seen once. Sequenced: blood, either unsorted or a sorted T cell fraction (not recorded which). These receptors originate from a human donor who was either an allogeneic HSCT recipient or a stem cell or donor lymphocyte infusion donor (not recorded which). It is not recorded whose cells these are; they may come from a transplant donor. Each CDR3 is given with its conserved first and last residue. A D gene is named only where the DNA matches it firmly. Rows give clone size only sometimes, using once, few, many, or a class for an expanded clone.

d_call: NA
v_call: TRBV4-1
j_call: TRBJ1-2
clone_size: many
cdr3_aa: CASSQVRGSTGFSYGYTF
cdr3_nt: TGCGCCAGCAGCCAAGTTAGAGGGAGCACGGGCTTCAGCTATGGCTACACCTTC

d_call: NA
v_call: TRBV4-2
j_call: TRBJ1-5
clone_size: NA
cdr3_aa: CASSQGSDQPQHF
cdr3_nt: TGTGCCAGCAGCCAAGGAAGTGATCAGCCCCAGCATTTT

d_call: TRBD1
v_call: TRBV6-1
j_call: TRBJ2-7
clone_size: many
cdr3_aa: CASSPGQGLYEQYF
cdr3_nt: TGCGCCAGCAGTCCTGGACAGGGCTTATACGAGCAGTACTTC

d_call: NA
v_call: TRBV6-2/TRBV6-3
j_call: TRBJ2-2
clone_size: NA
cdr3_aa: CASISSRELFF
cdr3_nt: TGTGCCAGCATATCATCCCGGGAGCTGTTTTTT

d_call: NA
v_call: TRBV20-1
j_call: TRBJ1-5
clone_size: NA
cdr3_aa: CSARRQINQPQHF
cdr3_nt: TGCAGTGCTCGTCGGCAGATTAATCAGCCCCAGCATTTT

d_call: NA
v_call: TRBV30
j_call: TRBJ2-6
clone_size: NA
cdr3_aa: CAWRAPGRANVLTF
cdr3_nt: TGTGCCTGGAGGGCGCCCGGACGTGCCAACGTCCTGACTTTC

d_call: NA
v_call: TRBV12-3/TRBV12-4
j_call: TRBJ1-1
clone_size: few
cdr3_aa: CASLGVYTEAFF
cdr3_nt: TGTGCCAGCCTGGGGGTTTACACTGAAGCTTTCTTT

d_call: NA
v_call: TRBV28
j_call: TRBJ2-5
clone_size: few
cdr3_aa: CASREGMGPETQYF
cdr3_nt: TGTGCCAGCAGAGAGGGAATGGGGCCAGAGACCCAGTACTTC

d_call: NA
v_call: TRBV12-3/TRBV12-4
j_call: TRBJ2-5
clone_size: few
cdr3_aa: CASSFSNTQYF
cdr3_nt: TGTGCCAGCAGTTTTTCGAACACCCAGTACTTC

d_call: NA
v_call: TRBV29-1
j_call: TRBJ2-1
clone_size: few
cdr3_aa: CSVARTAQQGNEQFF
cdr3_nt: TGCAGCGTTGCGAGGACCGCACAGCAGGGGAATGAGCAGTTCTTC

d_call: TRBD1
v_call: TRBV27
j_call: TRBJ2-5
clone_size: NA
cdr3_aa: CASSPSWDREQETQYF
cdr3_nt: TGTGCCAGCAGTCCGTCTTGGGACAGGGAACAAGAGACCCAGTACTTC

d_call: NA
v_call: TRBV7-2
j_call: TRBJ2-5
clone_size: NA
cdr3_aa: CASSRGPQEETQYF
cdr3_nt: TGTGCCAGCAGCCGGGGTCCGCAGGAAGAGACCCAGTACTTC

d_call: TRBD1
v_call: TRBV5-4
j_call: TRBJ1-1
clone_size: NA
cdr3_aa: CASSPNPGQGKSAFF
cdr3_nt: TGTGCCAGCAGCCCCAACCCGGGACAGGGGAAATCGGCTTTCTTT

d_call: NA
v_call: TRBV27
j_call: TRBJ1-3
clone_size: NA
cdr3_aa: CASWQAGSSGNTIYF
cdr3_nt: TGTGCCAGCTGGCAGGCGGGCAGCTCTGGAAACACCATATATTTT

d_call: TRBD2
v_call: TRBV20-1
j_call: TRBJ2-1
clone_size: few
cdr3_aa: CSTEAGGPAHNEQFF
cdr3_nt: TGCAGCACTGAAGCGGGAGGGCCCGCTCACAATGAGCAGTTCTTC

d_call: NA
v_call: TRBV9
j_call: TRBJ2-7
clone_size: few
cdr3_aa: CASSVGGGVTYEQYF
cdr3_nt: TGTGCCAGCAGCGTAGGAGGCGGGGTGACCTACGAGCAGTACTTC

d_call: TRBD2
v_call: TRBV7-8
j_call: TRBJ2-1
clone_size: once
cdr3_aa: CASSKGASGGDLVKFF
cdr3_nt: TGTGCCAGCAGCAAAGGGGCCAGCGGGGGGGACCTCGTGAAGTTCTTC

d_call: TRBD2
v_call: TRBV18
j_call: TRBJ2-4
clone_size: once
cdr3_aa: CASSPELAGVRNIQYF
cdr3_nt: TGTGCCAGCTCACCAGAGCTAGCGGGAGTCCGAAACATTCAGTACTTC

d_call: NA
v_call: TRBV12-3/TRBV12-4
j_call: TRBJ2-3
clone_size: NA
cdr3_aa: CASSPFWQQADTQYF
cdr3_nt: TGTGCCAGCAGCCCCTTCTGGCAGCAGGCAGATACGCAGTATTTT

d_call: NA
v_call: TRBV7-2
j_call: TRBJ2-5
clone_size: NA
cdr3_aa: CASSPNGRGDETQYF
cdr3_nt: TGTGCCAGCAGCCCGAATGGCAGGGGTGACGAGACCCAGTACTTC

d_call: TRBD2
v_call: TRBV12-3/TRBV12-4
j_call: TRBJ2-2
clone_size: NA
cdr3_aa: CASDNYGASGFNTGELFF
cdr3_nt: TGTGCCAGCGACAATTATGGGGCTAGCGGGTTCAACACCGGGGAGCTGTTTTTT

d_call: NA
v_call: TRBV5-5
j_call: TRBJ2-7
clone_size: NA
cdr3_aa: CASSLTREQYF
cdr3_nt: TGTGCCAGCAGCTTGACCCGGGAGCAGTACTTC

d_call: TRBD2
v_call: TRBV15
j_call: TRBJ2-3
clone_size: few
cdr3_aa: CATSRGRTSGTTDTQYF
cdr3_nt: TGTGCCACCAGCAGAGGTCGGACTAGCGGGACCACAGATACGCAGTATTTT

d_call: NA
v_call: TRBV27
j_call: TRBJ2-1
clone_size: NA
cdr3_aa: CARGGQGDNEGYNEQFF
cdr3_nt: TGTGCCAGAGGGGGGCAGGGGGACAACGAAGGCTACAATGAGCAGTTCTTC

d_call: NA
v_call: TRBV11-3
j_call: TRBJ2-1
clone_size: few
cdr3_aa: CASRYRLSYEQFF
cdr3_nt: TGTGCCAGCAGATACAGGTTATCGTATGAGCAGTTCTTC

d_call: NA
v_call: TRBV6-2/TRBV6-3
j_call: TRBJ2-7
clone_size: few
cdr3_aa: CASSSPGTRRYEQYF
cdr3_nt: TGTGCCAGCAGTTCCCCCGGGACACGACGTTACGAGCAGTACTTC

d_call: NA
v_call: TRBV7-8
j_call: TRBJ1-1
clone_size: NA
cdr3_aa: CASSPPNNIYTEAFF
cdr3_nt: TGTGCCAGCAGTCCCCCTAACAATATATACACTGAAGCTTTCTTT

d_call: NA
v_call: TRBV12-3/TRBV12-4
j_call: TRBJ1-2
clone_size: many
cdr3_aa: CASRNRVLNYGYTF
cdr3_nt: TGTGCCAGCAGGAACCGGGTCCTGAACTATGGCTACACCTTC

d_call: NA
v_call: TRBV5-1
j_call: TRBJ1-1
clone_size: few
cdr3_aa: CASSLAGGRITEAFF
cdr3_nt: TGCGCCAGCAGCCTAGCCGGGGGTAGGATCACTGAAGCTTTCTTT

d_call: NA
v_call: TRBV12-3/TRBV12-4
j_call: TRBJ1-3
clone_size: few
cdr3_aa: CASSSGRQSLGNTIYF
cdr3_nt: TGTGCCAGCAGTTCCGGCAGGCAGTCTCTGGGAAACACCATATATTTT

d_call: NA
v_call: TRBV12-3/TRBV12-4
j_call: TRBJ1-6
clone_size: many
cdr3_aa: CASSLDRFNSPLHF
cdr3_nt: TGTGCCAGCAGTTTGGACAGATTTAATTCACCCCTCCACTTT

d_call: NA
v_call: TRBV5-1
j_call: TRBJ2-7
clone_size: NA
cdr3_aa: CASSSIGPASYEQYF
cdr3_nt: TGCGCCAGCAGCTCTATCGGGCCGGCGTCCTACGAGCAGTACTTC

d_call: TRBD1
v_call: TRBV5-5
j_call: TRBJ1-5
clone_size: few
cdr3_aa: CASSPGDRARNQPQHF
cdr3_nt: TGTGCCAGCAGCCCCGGGGACAGGGCCCGCAATCAGCCCCAGCATTTT

d_call: NA
v_call: TRBV30
j_call: TRBJ2-1
clone_size: few
cdr3_aa: CACLTGNEQFF
cdr3_nt: TGTGCCTGCCTAACAGGGAATGAGCAGTTCTTC

d_call: NA
v_call: TRBV7-9
j_call: TRBJ2-2
clone_size: few
cdr3_aa: CASSPAPITGELFF
cdr3_nt: TGTGCCAGCAGCCCGGCCCCAATCACCGGGGAGCTGTTTTTT

d_call: NA
v_call: TRBV7-9
j_call: TRBJ2-3
clone_size: NA
cdr3_aa: CASSLGRGVGDTQYF
cdr3_nt: TGTGCCAGCAGCTTAGGTCGCGGGGTCGGAGATACGCAGTATTTT

d_call: NA
v_call: TRBV30
j_call: TRBJ1-2
clone_size: few
cdr3_aa: CAWSPAHGYTF
cdr3_nt: TGTGCCTGGAGTCCGGCACATGGCTACACCTTC

d_call: TRBD2
v_call: TRBV7-3
j_call: TRBJ2-3
clone_size: NA
cdr3_aa: CASSIPLWRGGRDTQYF
cdr3_nt: TGTGCCAGCAGCATCCCACTATGGCGGGGGGGCCGAGATACGCAGTATTTT

d_call: TRBD2
v_call: TRBV12-3/TRBV12-4
j_call: TRBJ2-2
clone_size: many
cdr3_aa: CASSFTSGRNPRGGELFF
cdr3_nt: TGTGCCAGCAGTTTCACTAGCGGGAGAAACCCGAGGGGCGGGGAGCTGTTTTTT

d_call: NA
v_call: TRBV7-2
j_call: TRBJ1-4
clone_size: NA
cdr3_aa: CASSNREKLFF
cdr3_nt: TGTGCCAGCAGTAACAGGGAAAAACTGTTTTTT

d_call: TRBD1
v_call: TRBV6-1
j_call: TRBJ1-1
clone_size: few
cdr3_aa: CASSQTGGWTEAFF
cdr3_nt: TGTGCCAGCAGCCAGACAGGGGGCTGGACTGAAGCTTTCTTT

d_call: NA
v_call: TRBV20-1
j_call: TRBJ2-1
clone_size: many
cdr3_aa: CSARDSVSGPYNEQFF
cdr3_nt: TGCAGTGCTAGAGATTCGGTCAGTGGGCCCTACAATGAGCAGTTCTTC